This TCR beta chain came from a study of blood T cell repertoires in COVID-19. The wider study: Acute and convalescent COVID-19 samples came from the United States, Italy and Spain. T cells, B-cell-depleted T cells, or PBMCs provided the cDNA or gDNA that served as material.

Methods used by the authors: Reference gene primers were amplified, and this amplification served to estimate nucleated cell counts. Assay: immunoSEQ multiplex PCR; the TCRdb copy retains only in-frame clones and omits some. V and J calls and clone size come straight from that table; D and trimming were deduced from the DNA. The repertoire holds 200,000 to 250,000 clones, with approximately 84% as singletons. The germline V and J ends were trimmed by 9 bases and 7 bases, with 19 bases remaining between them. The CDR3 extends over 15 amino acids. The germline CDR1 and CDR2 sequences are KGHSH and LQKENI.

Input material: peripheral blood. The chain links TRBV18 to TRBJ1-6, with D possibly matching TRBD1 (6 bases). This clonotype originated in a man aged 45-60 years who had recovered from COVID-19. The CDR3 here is CASRPSGRGNSPLHF. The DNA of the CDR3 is TGTGCCAGTCGCCCCTCGGGGAGGGGGAATTCACCCCTCCACTTT.